The 23 T cell receptor beta chains reported below all come from one sample, sequenced in a study of blood T cells in healthy people across ages. The authors ran a second PCR of about 7 to 11 cycles using a sample-barcoded 5' primer and a J-beta primer mix. Using its own MiXCR run on the 5' RACE reads, TCRdb lists one record per CDR3 protein. This sample carries 1 million or so distinct CDR3 sequences, almost 25% of them seen once, and the ten largest clones take approximately 0.75%. The same sample was also studied in work on T cells of mothers and their children.

Sequenced sample: blood. These receptors were taken from a girl between 2 and 10 years old in good health.

This clonotype was counted only a few times. V and J are TRBV9 and TRBJ1-3, with TRBD1 matching 7 bases. The CDR3 sequence is 15 residues long. The junction had 8 bases not matched to a gene; V was cut back by 4 bases and J by 4 bases. The germline V gene has CDR1 SGDLS and CDR2 YYNGEE. The CDR3 loop reads CASSSGQVAGNTIYF. The DNA of the CDR3 is TGTGCCAGCAGCTCAGGACAGGTCGCGGGAAACACCATATATTTT.

V is TRBV12-3 or TRBV12-4 and J is TRBJ1-2; D gene unclear. This CDR3 is built from 12 residues. V lost 4 bases, J lost 8 bases, and 11 bases lay in between. CDR3 protein: CASSYGVNGYTF. The DNA for the CDR3 is TGTGCCAGCAGTTATGGAGTGAACGGCTACACCTTC.

In its sample, this clonotype was seen a few times. The chain has TRBV20-1 and TRBJ2-3; the D is unclear. Trimming shortened V by 1 base and J by 3 bases, and 14 bases separated the two germline ends. The CDR3 has 15 residues. Germline V CDR1 and CDR2: DFQATT, SNEGSKA (reference sequence). In DNA, the CDR3 is TGCAGTGCTAGAGTACGGGTGCCGACTACAGATACGCAGTATTTT. This sequence encodes CSARVRVPTTDTQYF.

CDR3 loop: CAITPYPGMNTEAFF. The CDR3, as DNA: TGTGCCATCACTCCGTACCCGGGAATGAACACTGAAGCTTTCTTT. This chain joins TRBV6-6 and TRBJ1-1, with D hard to call. Trimming removed 10 bases from V and 0 bases from J, with 18 bases in between. Germline assignment: CDR1 MNHNY and CDR2 SVGAGI (reference sequence). This CDR3 comprises 15 residues.

The V call is TRBV13, the J call TRBJ2-4; D may correspond to TRBD1 or TRBD2 (5 bases each). The V and J ends lost 7 bases and 13 bases respectively, with 20 bases between them. This CDR3 spans 13 amino acids. From germline, CDR1 is PRHDT and CDR2 FYEKMQ (reference sequence). As DNA, the CDR3 is TGTGCCAGCACCTTGTTGGAACGGGGACGACAGTACTTC. Protein: CASTLLERGRQYF.

This clonotype turned up a few times. CDR3 region: CAISEPDGYTF. For the CDR3, the DNA is TGTGCCATCAGTGAGCCCGATGGCTACACCTTC. The chain recombines TRBV10-3 with TRBJ1-2, with no clear D. V shed 2 bases and J shed 6 bases, with 4 bases lying between them. The CDR3 spans 11 residues. Germline lookup yields CDR1 ENHRY and CDR2 SYGVKD.

This clonotype was recorded a few times. The chain has TRBV24-1 and TRBJ2-3; 8 nucleotides agree with TRBD1. The CDR3 length is 16 residues. The trim removed 4 bases at V and 4 bases at J, leaving 9 bases unmatched. Looked up from germline, CDR1 is KGHDR and CDR2 is SFDVKD. In DNA, the CDR3 is TGTGCCACCAGTGACCGGACAGGGAGGTTCTCAGATACGCAGTATTTT. Its protein product is CATSDRTGRFSDTQYF.

The chain has TRBV29-1 and TRBJ1-2; D remains ambiguous. The CDR3 contains 14 residues. Germline V CDR1 and CDR2: SQVTM, ANQGSEA. Trimming cost V 6 bases and J 4 bases, with 18 bases left between them. This chain's CDR3 is CSVAPSRVGYGYTF. CDR3 coding DNA: TGCAGCGTCGCACCTAGCCGGGTGGGCTATGGCTACACCTTC.

J is TRBJ1-2 and V is TRBV3-1, with D uncertain. The V and J ends lost 2 bases and 0 bases respectively, with 10 bases between them. This CDR3 contains 15 residues. Germline values: CDR1 LGHDT, CDR2 YNNKEL (reference sequence). CDR3 in amino acids: CASSQSEAPNYGYTF. The CDR3 DNA is TGTGCCAGCAGCCAATCCGAGGCCCCTAACTATGGCTACACCTTC. Based on the CDR3 plus reference TRBV3-1 and TRBJ1-2, the full variable domain is DTAVSQTPKYLVTQMGNDKSIKCEQNLGHDTMYWYKQDSKKFLKIMFSYNNKELIINETVPNRFSPKSPDKAHLNLHINSLELGDSAVYFCASSQSEAPNYGYTFGSGTRLTVV.

J is TRBJ1-2 and V is TRBV7-8; no definite D call. The CDR3 runs 14 residues. The germline V gene has CDR1 SGHVS and CDR2 FQNEAQ. The V gene lost 5 bases and the J gene lost 6 bases, with 16 bases spanning the gap. The CDR3 sequence: CASSPREDRDGYTF. The DNA of the CDR3 is TGTGCCAGCAGCCCTAGAGAGGATCGCGATGGCTACACCTTC.

Details on this clonotype: One junction end does not reproduce the germline sequence, and a read error may be involved. The chain carries TRBV6-1 and TRBJ1-1; maybe TRBD1 (5 bases). CDR1 is MNHNS, CDR2 SASEGT, per germline. The CDR3 contains 16 residues. The CDR3 nucleotides are TGTGCCAGCAGTGAATACCAGACAGCATGGAACACTGAAGCTTCCTTT. Its protein is CASSEYQTAWNTEASF.

The CDR3 nucleotides are TGTGCCAGCAGCTTTCAAGGGATAGACAATGAGCAGTTCTTC. Translated: CASSFQGIDNEQFF. The V and J genes are TRBV11-1 and TRBJ2-1; no firm D call. Trimming removed 3 bases from V and 5 bases from J, with 11 bases in between. Germline V gene data show CDR1 as SGHAT and CDR2 as FQDESV (reference sequence). This CDR3 is 14 amino acids long.

The chain links TRBV7-2 to TRBJ2-1, with a weak D call TRBD1 (6 bases). CDR3 length equals 19 residues. Trimming left V 5 bases short and J 2 bases short, with 25 bases between. CDR1 and CDR2 (germline): SGHTA, FQGNSA. The CDR3: CASSPVRFSGTLAYNEQFF. The CDR3 DNA reads as TGTGCCAGCAGCCCCGTACGATTTTCCGGGACACTTGCCTACAATGAGCAGTTCTTC.

The chain links TRBV27 to TRBJ2-3; tentative D call: TRBD2 (5 bases). Trimming pared 6 bases from V and 5 bases from J, leaving 21 bases between. CDR3 length: 16 amino acids. Looked up from germline, CDR1 is MNHEY and CDR2 is SMNVEV (reference sequence). The CDR3 DNA reads as TGTGCCAGCAGCGTTCGTGACTACACCCGGGGAGATACGCAGTATTTT. Its translation: CASSVRDYTRGDTQYF.

This clonotype has just a few counts. This may be a read error, as it is one base from a much larger clone. V gene TRBV29-1 combines with J gene TRBJ2-7; D is unresolved. This CDR3 has 11 amino acids. V was cut by 6 bases and J by 2 bases, with 8 bases left in between. The germline V gene has CDR1 SQVTM and CDR2 ANQGSEA. CDR3 sequence reads: CSVVSPYEQYF. The CDR3 nucleotides read TGCAGCGTGGTTTCTCCCTACGAGCAGTACTTC.

The chain joins TRBV6-2 or TRBV6-3 to TRBJ1-1, with unresolved D. This CDR3 contains 13 residues. Looked up from germline, CDR1 is MNHEY and CDR2 is SVGEGT. V was trimmed by 6 bases and J by 1 base, leaving 9 bases between them. The CDR3 nucleotides are TGTGCCAGCAGCCCCCACGGGAACACTGAAGCTTTCTTT. This gives the protein CASSPHGNTEAFF.

The chain combines TRBV5-1 with TRBJ2-2; tentatively, D is TRBD1 (5 bases). The V end was cut by 2 bases, the J end by 4 bases, with 12 bases between. This CDR3 contains 15 residues. Germline V gives CDR1 SGHRS, CDR2 YFSETQ. The CDR3 is CASSFRARGTGELFF. For the CDR3, the DNA is TGCGCCAGCAGCTTCAGGGCCCGCGGCACCGGGGAGCTGTTTTTT.

V is TRBV15 and J is TRBJ1-1; D may be TRBD1 (6 bases). The CDR3 is 14 residues long. V lost 4 bases and J lost 2, with 11 bases in between. Germline V lookup: CDR1 LNHNV, CDR2 YYDKDF (reference sequence). CDR3 amino acids: CATSKGDTNTEAFF. The DNA of the CDR3 is TGTGCCACCAGCAAAGGGGACACCAACACTGAAGCTTTCTTT.

This chain connects TRBV20-1 to TRBJ2-4; 9 bases map to TRBD2. The J call may not be correct, given that the DNA end is closer to TRBJ2-7. The CDR3 runs 18 residues. Germline V gene sequence: CDR1 DFQATT, CDR2 SNEGSKA (reference sequence). In DNA, the CDR3 is TGCAGTGCTAGAGATGGGGTTGGTGGCGGGAGGGCCCCCTACGAGCAGTACTTC. The encoded protein is CSARDGVGGGRAPYEQYF.

In its sample, this clonotype was seen a few times. At one end, the junction sequence differs from germline, possibly due to a read error. The chain employs TRBV28 and TRBJ2-7, with TRBD2 matching over 12 bases. Germline CDR1 reads MDHEN; CDR2 reads SYDVKM. The CDR3 spans 11 residues. This CDR3 reads CASGGGLAGIF. The CDR3 DNA follows: TGTGCCAGCGGAGGTGGACTAGCGGGGATCTTC. Drawing the rest from reference TRBV28 and TRBJ2-7, the complete variable domain is DVKVTQSSRYLVKRTGEKVFLECVQDMDHENMFWYRQDPGLGLRLIYFSYDVKMKEKGDIPEGYSVSREKKERFSLILESASTNQTSMYLCASGGGLAGIFGPGTRLTVT.

The chain has TRBV29-1 and TRBJ2-1; 7 bases agree with TRBD2. The J call may be in error: the DNA end matches TRBJ2-5 better. CDR1 and CDR2 from the germline V gene are SQVTM and ANQGSEA. CDR3 size: 14 residues. CDR3 coding DNA: TGCAGCGCTTGCCCAGCGGGGACGGTAGAGACCCAGTACTTC. This sequence encodes CSACPAGTVETQYF.

The table lists this clonotype with a count of one. The chain couples TRBV6-2 or TRBV6-3 to TRBJ2-3; tentative D call: TRBD1 (5 bases). The CDR3 runs to 15 residues. Germline lookup yields CDR1 MNHEY and CDR2 SVGEGT. Deletions cut 4 bases from V and 6 bases from J, with 17 bases between. The CDR3 bases are TGTGCCAGCAGTTCCGCTCAGGGTGATATGGATACGCAGTATTTT. Encoded protein: CASSSAQGDMDTQYF.

This clonotype was counted a few times. V gene TRBV28 combines with J gene TRBJ2-5, with 7 bases that match TRBD1. V dropped 4 bases and J dropped 13; count of bases not matched to a gene: 15. CDR3 length equals 14 residues. Germline CDR1 MDHEN, CDR2 SYDVKM. CDR3 nucleotide sequence: TGTGCCAGCAGTTCCCGAACCTTAGGACAGGTCGGGTACTTC. It yields the protein CASSSRTLGQVGYF.